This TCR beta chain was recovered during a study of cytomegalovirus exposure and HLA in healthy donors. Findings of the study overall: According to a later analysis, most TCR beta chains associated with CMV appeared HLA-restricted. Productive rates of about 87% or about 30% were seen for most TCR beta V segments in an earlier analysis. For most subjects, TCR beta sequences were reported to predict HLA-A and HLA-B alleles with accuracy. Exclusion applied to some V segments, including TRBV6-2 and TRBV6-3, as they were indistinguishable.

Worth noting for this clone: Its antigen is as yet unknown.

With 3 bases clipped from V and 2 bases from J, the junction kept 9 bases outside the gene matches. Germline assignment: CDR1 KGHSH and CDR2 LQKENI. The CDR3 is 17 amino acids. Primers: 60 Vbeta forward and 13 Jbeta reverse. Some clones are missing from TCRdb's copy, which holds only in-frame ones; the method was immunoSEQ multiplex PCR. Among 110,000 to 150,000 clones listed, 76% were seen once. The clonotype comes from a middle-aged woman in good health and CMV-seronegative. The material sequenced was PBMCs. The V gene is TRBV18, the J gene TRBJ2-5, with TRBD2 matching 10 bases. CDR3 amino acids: CASSPVVAGGVQETQYF. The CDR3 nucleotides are TGTGCCAGCTCACCTGTGGTAGCGGGGGGCGTACAAGAGACCCAGTACTTC.